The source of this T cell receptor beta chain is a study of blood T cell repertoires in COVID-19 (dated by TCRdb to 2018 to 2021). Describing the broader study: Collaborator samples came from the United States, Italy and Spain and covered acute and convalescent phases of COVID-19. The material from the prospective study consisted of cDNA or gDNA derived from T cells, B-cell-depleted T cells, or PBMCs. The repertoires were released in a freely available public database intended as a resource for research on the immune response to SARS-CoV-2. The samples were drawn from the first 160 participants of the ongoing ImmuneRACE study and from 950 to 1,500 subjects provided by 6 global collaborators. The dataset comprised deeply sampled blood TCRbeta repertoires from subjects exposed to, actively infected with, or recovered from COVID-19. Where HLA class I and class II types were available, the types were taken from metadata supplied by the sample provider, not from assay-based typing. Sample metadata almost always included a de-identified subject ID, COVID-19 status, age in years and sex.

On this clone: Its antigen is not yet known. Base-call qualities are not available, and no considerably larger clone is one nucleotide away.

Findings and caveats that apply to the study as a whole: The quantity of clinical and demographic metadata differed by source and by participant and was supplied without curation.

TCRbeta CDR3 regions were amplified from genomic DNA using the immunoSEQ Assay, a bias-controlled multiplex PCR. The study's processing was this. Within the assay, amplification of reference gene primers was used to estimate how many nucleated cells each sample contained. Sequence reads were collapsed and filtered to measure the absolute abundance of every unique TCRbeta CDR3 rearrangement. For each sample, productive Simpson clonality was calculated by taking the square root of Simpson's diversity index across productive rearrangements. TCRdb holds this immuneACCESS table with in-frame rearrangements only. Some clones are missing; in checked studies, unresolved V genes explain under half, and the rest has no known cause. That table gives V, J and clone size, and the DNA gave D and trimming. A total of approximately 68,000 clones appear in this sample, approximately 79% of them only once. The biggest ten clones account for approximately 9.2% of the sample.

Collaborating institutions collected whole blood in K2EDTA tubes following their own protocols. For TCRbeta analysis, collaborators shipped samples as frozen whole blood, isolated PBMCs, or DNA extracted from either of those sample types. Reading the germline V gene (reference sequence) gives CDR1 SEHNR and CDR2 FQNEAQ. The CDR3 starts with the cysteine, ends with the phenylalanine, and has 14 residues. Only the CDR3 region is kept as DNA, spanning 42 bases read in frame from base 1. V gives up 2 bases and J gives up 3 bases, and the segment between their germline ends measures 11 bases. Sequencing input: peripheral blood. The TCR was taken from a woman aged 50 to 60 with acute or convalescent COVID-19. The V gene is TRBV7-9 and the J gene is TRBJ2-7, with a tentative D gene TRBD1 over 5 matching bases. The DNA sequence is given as TGTGCCAGCAGCTTAACAGGAGTCCTCTACGAGCAGTACTTC. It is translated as CASSLTGVLYEQYF. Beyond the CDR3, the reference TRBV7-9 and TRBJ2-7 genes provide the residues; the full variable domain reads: DTGVSQNPRHKITKRGQNVTFRCDPISEHNRLYWYRQTLGQGPEFLTYFQNEAQLEKSRLLSDRFSAERPKGSFSTLEIQRTEQGDSAMYLCASSLTGVLYEQYFGPGTRLTVT.